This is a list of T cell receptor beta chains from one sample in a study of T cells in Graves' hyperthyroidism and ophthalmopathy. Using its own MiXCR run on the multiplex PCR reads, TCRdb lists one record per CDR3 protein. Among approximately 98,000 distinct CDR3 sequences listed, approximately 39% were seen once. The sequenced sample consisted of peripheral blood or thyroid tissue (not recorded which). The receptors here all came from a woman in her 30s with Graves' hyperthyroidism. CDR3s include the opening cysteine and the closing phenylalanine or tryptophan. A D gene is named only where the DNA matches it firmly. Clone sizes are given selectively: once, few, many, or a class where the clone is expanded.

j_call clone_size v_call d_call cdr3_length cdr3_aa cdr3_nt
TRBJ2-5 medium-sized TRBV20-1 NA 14 CSAIIDPEKETQYF TGCAGTGCGATCATCGACCCGGAGAAAGAGACCCAGTACTTC
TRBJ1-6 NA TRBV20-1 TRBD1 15 CSARYPGQGNSPLHF TGCAGTGCTAGATACCCGGGACAGGGCAATTCACCCCTCCACTTT
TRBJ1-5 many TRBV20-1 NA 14 CSASTVHSNQPQHF TGCAGTGCTTCGACAGTGCATAGCAATCAGCCCCAGCATTTT
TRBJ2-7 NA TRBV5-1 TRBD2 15 CASSLGPAGSYEQYF TGCGCCAGCAGTTTGGGACCAGCGGGATCCTACGAGCAGTACTTC
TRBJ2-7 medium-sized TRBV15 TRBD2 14 CATLSTSGAYEQYF TGTGCCACCCTATCGACTAGCGGAGCCTACGAGCAGTACTTC
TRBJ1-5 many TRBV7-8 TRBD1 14 CASSRGGTDQPQHF TGTGCCAGCAGCCGAGGGGGGACAGATCAGCCCCAGCATTTT
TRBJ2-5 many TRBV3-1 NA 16 CASSQDRSRGVETQYF TGTGCCAGCAGCCAAGATCGGAGCAGGGGGGTGGAGACCCAGTACTTC
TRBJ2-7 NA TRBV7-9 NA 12 CASSSSPGYPDF TGTGCCAGCAGCTCCAGTCCCGGGTACCCGGACTTC
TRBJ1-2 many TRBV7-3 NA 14 CASSLTGDHRGYTF TGTGCCAGCAGCTTAACAGGGGACCACCGTGGCTACACCTTC
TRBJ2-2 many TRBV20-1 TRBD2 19 CSARDGGLAGGHVAGELFF TGCAGTGCTAGGGACGGTGGGCTAGCGGGAGGCCACGTCGCCGGGGAGCTGTTTTTT
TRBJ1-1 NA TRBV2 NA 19 CASSYPSGPPQERNSEAFF TGTGCCAGCAGTTACCCCTCCGGGCCGCCTCAGGAACGGAACAGTGAAGCTTTCTTT
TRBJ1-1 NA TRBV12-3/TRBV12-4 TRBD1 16 CASSWPGQGANTEAFF TGTGCCAGCAGTTGGCCGGGACAGGGGGCGAACACTGAAGCTTTCTTT
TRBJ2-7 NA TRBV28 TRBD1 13 CASKPGGFYEQYF TGTGCCAGCAAGCCAGGGGGCTTTTACGAGCAGTACTTC
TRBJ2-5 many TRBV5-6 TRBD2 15 CASSLLAGGGETQYF TGTGCCAGCAGCTTGTTGGCGGGGGGAGGAGAGACCCAGTACTTC
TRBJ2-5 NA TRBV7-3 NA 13 CASSWGRIETQYF TGTGCCAGCAGCTGGGGACGGATTGAGACCCAGTACTTC
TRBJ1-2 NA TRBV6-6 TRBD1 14 CASSPPGTGGGYTF TGTGCCAGCAGTCCCCCCGGGACAGGGGGAGGCTACACCTTC
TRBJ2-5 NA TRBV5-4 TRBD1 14 CASSSGQGLETQYF TGTGCCAGCAGCTCGGGACAGGGGTTGGAGACCCAGTACTTC
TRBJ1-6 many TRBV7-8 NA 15 CASSLALGAGSPLHF TGTGCCAGCAGCTTAGCGCTGGGGGCTGGTTCACCCCTCCACTTT
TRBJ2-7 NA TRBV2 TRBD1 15 CASSFPGTGIYEQYF TGTGCCAGCAGTTTCCCCGGGACAGGGATCTACGAGCAGTACTTC
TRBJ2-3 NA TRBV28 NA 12 CASSTRADTQYF TGTGCCAGCAGTACCCGAGCAGATACGCAGTATTTT
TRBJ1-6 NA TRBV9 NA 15 CASNGAYGNNSPLHF TGCGCCAGCAATGGGGCATACGGGAATAATTCACCCCTCCACTTT
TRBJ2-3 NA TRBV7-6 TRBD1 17 CASSSKTGGGITDTQYF TGTGCCAGCAGCTCGAAAACAGGGGGAGGAATCACAGATACGCAGTATTTT
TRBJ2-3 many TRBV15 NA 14 CATSTSRRTDTQYF TGTGCCACCAGCACCTCAAGGCGGACAGATACGCAGTATTTT
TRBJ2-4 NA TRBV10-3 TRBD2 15 CAISESTGGRDIQYF TGTGCCATCAGTGAGTCGACGGGGGGGAGGGACATTCAGTACTTC
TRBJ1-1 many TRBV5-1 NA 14 CASSLESPNTEAFF TGCGCCAGCAGCTTGGAGTCCCCAAACACTGAAGCTTTCTTT
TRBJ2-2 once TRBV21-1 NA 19 CASTKNPGLAGGYTGELFF TGTGCCAGCACCAAAAACCCGGGACTAGCGGGAGGCTACACCGGGGAGCTGTTTTTT
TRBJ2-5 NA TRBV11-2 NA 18 CASSLRSPVWEPPETQYF TGTGCCAGCAGCTTAAGGTCCCCGGTGTGGGAGCCTCCCGAGACCCAGTACTTC
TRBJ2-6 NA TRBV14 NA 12 CASSLRANVLTF TGTGCCAGCAGTTTGAGGGCCAACGTCCTGACTTTC
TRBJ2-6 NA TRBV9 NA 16 CASSLAGTWGANVLTF TGTGCCAGCAGCTTAGCCGGGACCTGGGGGGCCAACGTCCTGACTTTC
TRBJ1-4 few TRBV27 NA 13 CASSPNDRGKLFF TGTGCCAGCTCACCCAATGACCGGGGAAAACTGTTTTTT
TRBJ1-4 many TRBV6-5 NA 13 CASSAQRDQKLFF TGTGCCAGCAGTGCTCAAAGAGATCAAAAACTGTTTTTT
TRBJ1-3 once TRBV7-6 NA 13 CASSLGWGNTIYF TGTGCCAGCAGCTTAGGTTGGGGGAACACCATATATTTT
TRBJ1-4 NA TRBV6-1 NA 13 CASSEGDGEKLFF TGTGCCAGCAGTGAAGGGGATGGCGAAAAACTGTTCTTT
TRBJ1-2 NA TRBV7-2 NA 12 CASSLDIGGNTF TGTGCCAGCAGCTTGGACATAGGAGGAAACACCTTC
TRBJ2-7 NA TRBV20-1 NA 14 CSVHRGTFSYEQYF TGCAGTGTTCACCGGGGTACCTTCTCCTACGAGCAGTACTTC
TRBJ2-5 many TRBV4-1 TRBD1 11 CASSPGGQRIF TGCGCCAGCAGCCCTGGGGGACAGAGGATTTTC
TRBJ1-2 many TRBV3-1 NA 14 CASSQDLTAIGYTF TGTGCCAGCAGCCAAGATCTGACCGCTATTGGCTACACCTTC
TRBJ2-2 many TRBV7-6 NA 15 CASSLYGANTGELFF TGTGCCAGCAGCTTATACGGAGCGAACACCGGGGAGCTGTTTTTT
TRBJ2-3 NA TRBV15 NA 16 CATSRHTSPWADTQYF TGTGCCACCAGCAGACATACTAGCCCGTGGGCAGATACGCAGTATTTT
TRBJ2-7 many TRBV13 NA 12 CATAPTTYEQYF TGTGCCACCGCTCCTACTACCTACGAGCAGTACTTC
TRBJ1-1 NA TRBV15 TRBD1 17 CATSRLRAGGMNTEAFF TGTGCCACCAGCAGACTTCGGGCAGGGGGGATGAACACTGAAGCTTTCTTT